This T cell receptor beta chain was captured in a study of shared clonotypes between healthy human individuals. The study separated CD4+ cells into CD45RA+ naive and CD45RA-negative memory subsets. The ends were cut back, 0 bases at V and 5 bases at J, with 8 bases in the middle. There are 14 residues in the CDR3. Germline V gives CDR1 MGHRA, CDR2 YSYEKL. Assay: immunoSEQ multiplex PCR; the TCRdb copy retains only in-frame clones and omits some. The sample has roughly 2 million clones; approximately 96% are singletons. Notes on this clone: Its target is unknown.

Points from the study as a whole: Generally, estimated richness proved larger in naive subsets than it did in memory subsets. Among non-shared clonotypes, generation probabilities were lower than among those shared by all four donors. Four donors shared about 4.8% of their naive CD4 clonotypes.

This chain uses TRBV4-1 with TRBJ2-1, with unresolved D. Source material: naive CD4+ T cells sorted from blood. The subset here: CD45RA+ positively selected. This clonotype was obtained from a young man in good health. CDR3 amino acids: CASSQEERNNEQFF. The CDR3 nucleotides read TGCGCCAGCAGCCAAGAGGAACGGAACAATGAGCAGTTCTTC.